This T cell receptor beta chain was identified during a study of shared clonotypes between healthy human individuals. The wider study: Three plates each covered CD4 naive and memory; CD8 naive two, CD8 memory one.

Germline trimming cut 0 bases from V and 4 bases from J; bases unmatched to any gene: 3. Germline values: CDR1 SEHNR, CDR2 FQNEAQ (reference sequence). The CDR3 spans 16 residues. CD4+ cells yielded CD45RA+ naive and CD45RA-negative memory subsets. Researchers divided each subset's genomic DNA evenly across several immunoSEQ plates. The data were produced by immunoSEQ multiplex PCR, yet TCRdb's version contains in-frame clones alone and is incomplete. Of some 650,000 clones in the sample, 97% are singletons; the top ten hold around 0.057%. The rearrangement uses TRBV7-9 and TRBJ2-3, with TRBD2 identical over 11 bases. Material for sequencing was naive CD4+ T cells sorted from blood. Sample subset: CD45RA+ positively selected. The source is a woman aged 30 to 39 in good health. The CDR3: CASSLAGTSGSDTQYF. Here the CDR3 DNA reads TGTGCCAGCAGCTTAGCCGGGACTAGCGGTTCAGATACGCAGTATTTT.